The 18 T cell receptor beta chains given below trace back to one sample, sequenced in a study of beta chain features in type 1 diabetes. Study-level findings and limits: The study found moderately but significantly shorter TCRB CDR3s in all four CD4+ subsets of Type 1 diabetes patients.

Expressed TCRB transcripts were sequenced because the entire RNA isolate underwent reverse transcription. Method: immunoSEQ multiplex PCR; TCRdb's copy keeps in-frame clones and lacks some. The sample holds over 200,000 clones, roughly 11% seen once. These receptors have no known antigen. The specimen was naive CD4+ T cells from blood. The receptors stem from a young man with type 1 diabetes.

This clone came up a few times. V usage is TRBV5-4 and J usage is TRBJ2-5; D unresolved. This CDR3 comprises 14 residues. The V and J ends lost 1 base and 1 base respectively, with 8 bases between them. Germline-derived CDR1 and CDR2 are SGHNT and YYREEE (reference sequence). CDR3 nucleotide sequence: TGTGCCAGCAGCTTGACAGCCTTCCAAGAGACCCAGTACTTC. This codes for CASSLTAFQETQYF. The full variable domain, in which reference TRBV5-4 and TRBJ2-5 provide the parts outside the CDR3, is ETGVTQSPTHLIKTRGQQVTLRCSSQSGHNTVSWYQQALGQGPQFIFQYYREEENGRGNFPPRFSGLQFPNYSSELNVNALELDDSALYLCASSLTAFQETQYFGPGTRLLVL.

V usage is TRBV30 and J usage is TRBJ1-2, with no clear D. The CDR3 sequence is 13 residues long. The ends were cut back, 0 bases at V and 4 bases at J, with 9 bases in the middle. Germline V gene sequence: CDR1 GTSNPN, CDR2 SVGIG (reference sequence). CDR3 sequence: CAWSVRRGYGYTF. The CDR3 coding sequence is TGTGCCTGGAGTGTACGTCGAGGCTATGGCTACACCTTC.

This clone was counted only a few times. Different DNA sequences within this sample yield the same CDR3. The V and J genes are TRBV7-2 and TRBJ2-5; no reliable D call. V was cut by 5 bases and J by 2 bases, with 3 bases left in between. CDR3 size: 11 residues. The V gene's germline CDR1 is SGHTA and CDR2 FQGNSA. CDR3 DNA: TGTGCCAGCAGCCCGCAAGAGACCCAGTACTTC. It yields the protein CASSPQETQYF. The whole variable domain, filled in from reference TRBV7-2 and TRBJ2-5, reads GAGVSQSPSNKVTEKGKDVELRCDPISGHTALYWYRQSLGQGLEFLIYFQGNSAPDKSGLPSDRFSAERTGGSVSTLTIQRTQQEDSAVYLCASSPQETQYFGPGTRLLVL.

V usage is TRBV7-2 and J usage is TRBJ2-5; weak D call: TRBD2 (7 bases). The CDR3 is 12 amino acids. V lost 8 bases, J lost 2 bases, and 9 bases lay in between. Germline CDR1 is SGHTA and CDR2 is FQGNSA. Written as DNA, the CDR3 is TGTGCCAGCCGGGGGGCTCAAGAGACCCAGTACTTC. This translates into CASRGAQETQYF. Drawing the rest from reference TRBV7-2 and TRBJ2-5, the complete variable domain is GAGVSQSPSNKVTEKGKDVELRCDPISGHTALYWYRQSLGQGLEFLIYFQGNSAPDKSGLPSDRFSAERTGGSVSTLTIQRTQQEDSAVYLCASRGAQETQYFGPGTRLLVL.

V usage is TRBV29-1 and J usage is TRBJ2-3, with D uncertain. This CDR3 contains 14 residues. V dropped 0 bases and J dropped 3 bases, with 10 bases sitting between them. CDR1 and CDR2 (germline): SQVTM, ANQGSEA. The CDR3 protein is CSVEDEYRTDTQYF. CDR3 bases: TGCAGCGTTGAAGATGAGTACAGAACAGATACGCAGTATTTT.

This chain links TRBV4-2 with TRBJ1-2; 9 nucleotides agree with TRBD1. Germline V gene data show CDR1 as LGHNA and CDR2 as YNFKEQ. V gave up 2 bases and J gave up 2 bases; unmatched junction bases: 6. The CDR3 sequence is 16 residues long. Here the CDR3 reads CASSQRIDRGNYGYTF. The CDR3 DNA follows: TGTGCCAGCAGCCAACGAATAGACAGGGGGAACTATGGCTACACCTTC.

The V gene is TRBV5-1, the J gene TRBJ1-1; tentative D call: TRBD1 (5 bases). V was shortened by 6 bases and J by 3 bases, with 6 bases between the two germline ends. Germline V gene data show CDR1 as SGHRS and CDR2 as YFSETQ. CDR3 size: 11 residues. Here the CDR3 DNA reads TGCGCCAGCAAAGGGGACACTGAAGCTTTCTTT. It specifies CASKGDTEAFF. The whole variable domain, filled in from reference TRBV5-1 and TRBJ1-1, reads KAGVTQTPRYLIKTRGQQVTLSCSPISGHRSVSWYQQTPGQGLQFLFEYFSETQRNKGNFPGRFSGRQFSNSRSEMNVSTLELGDSALYLCASKGDTEAFFGQGTRLTVV.

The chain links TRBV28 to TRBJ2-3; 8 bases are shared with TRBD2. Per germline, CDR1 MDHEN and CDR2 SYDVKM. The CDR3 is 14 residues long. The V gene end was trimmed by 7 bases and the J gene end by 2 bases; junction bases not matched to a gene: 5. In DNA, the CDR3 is TGTGCCAGCAACCAGCGGGGGCACACAGATACGCAGTATTTT. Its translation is CASNQRGHTDTQYF.

This CDR3 is CASSEETGTGYTF. The CDR3, as DNA: TGTGCCAGCAGTGAGGAGACAGGGACTGGCTACACCTTC. The chain employs TRBV2 and TRBJ1-2; 7 bases match TRBD1. Germline CDR1 and CDR2: SNHLY and FYNNEI. The CDR3 has 13 amino acids. Trimming cost V 3 bases and J 7 bases; bases outside gene matches: 5.

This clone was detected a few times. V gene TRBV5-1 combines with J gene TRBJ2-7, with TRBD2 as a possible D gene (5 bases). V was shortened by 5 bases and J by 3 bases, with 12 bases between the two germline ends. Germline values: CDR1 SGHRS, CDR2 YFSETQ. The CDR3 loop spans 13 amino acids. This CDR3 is CASRLEPGYEQYF. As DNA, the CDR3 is TGCGCCAGCAGACTAGAACCAGGCTACGAGCAGTACTTC.

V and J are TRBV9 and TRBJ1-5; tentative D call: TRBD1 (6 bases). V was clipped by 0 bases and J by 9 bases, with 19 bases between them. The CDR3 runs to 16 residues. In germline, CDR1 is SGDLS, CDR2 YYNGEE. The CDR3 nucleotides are TGTGCCAGCAGCGTAGGGGGACACCCGGGGCTAGGGCCCCAGCATTTT. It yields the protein CASSVGGHPGLGPQHF.

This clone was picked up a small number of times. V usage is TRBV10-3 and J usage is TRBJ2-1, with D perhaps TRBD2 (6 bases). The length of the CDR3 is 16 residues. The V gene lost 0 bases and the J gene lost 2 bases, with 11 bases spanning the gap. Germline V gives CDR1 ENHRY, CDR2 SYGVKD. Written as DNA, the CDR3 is TGTGCCATCAGTGAGTCCGCGGGGTTTCCCTACAATGAGCAGTTCTTC. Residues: CAISESAGFPYNEQFF.

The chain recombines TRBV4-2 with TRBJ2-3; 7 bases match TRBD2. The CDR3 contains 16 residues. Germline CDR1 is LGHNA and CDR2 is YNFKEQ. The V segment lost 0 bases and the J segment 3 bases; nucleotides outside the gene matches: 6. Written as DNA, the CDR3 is TGTGCCAGCAGCCAAGAGTGGGACTACCGAACAGATACGCAGTATTTT. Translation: CASSQEWDYRTDTQYF.

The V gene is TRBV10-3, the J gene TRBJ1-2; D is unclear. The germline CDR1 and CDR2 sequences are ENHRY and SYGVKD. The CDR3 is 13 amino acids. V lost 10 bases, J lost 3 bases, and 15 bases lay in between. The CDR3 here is CANRDSNYYGYTF. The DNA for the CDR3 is TGTGCCAACCGGGATTCTAACTACTATGGCTACACCTTC.

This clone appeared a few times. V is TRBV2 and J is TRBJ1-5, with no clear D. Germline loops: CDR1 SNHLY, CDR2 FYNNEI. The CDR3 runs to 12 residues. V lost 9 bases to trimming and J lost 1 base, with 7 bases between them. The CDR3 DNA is TGTGCCAGTGGGCCAAGCAATCAGCCCCAGCATTTT. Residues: CASGPSNQPQHF.

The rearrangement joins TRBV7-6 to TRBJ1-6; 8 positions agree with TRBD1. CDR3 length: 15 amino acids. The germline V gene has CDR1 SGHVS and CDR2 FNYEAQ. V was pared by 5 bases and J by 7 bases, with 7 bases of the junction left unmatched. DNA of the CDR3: TGTGCCAGCAGCCCCGGACAGGGAGGCAATTCACCCCTCCACTTT. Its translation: CASSPGQGGNSPLHF.

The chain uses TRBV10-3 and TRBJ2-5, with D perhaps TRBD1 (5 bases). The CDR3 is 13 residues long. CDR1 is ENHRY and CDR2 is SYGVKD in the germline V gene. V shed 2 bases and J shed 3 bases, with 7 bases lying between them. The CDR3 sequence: CAISEGREETQYF. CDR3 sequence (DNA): TGTGCCATCAGTGAGGGCAGGGAAGAGACCCAGTACTTC.

The CDR3 nucleotides read TGTGCCACCAGCAGAGACAGGGTGGGTGGCTACACCTTC. This encodes CATSRDRVGGYTF. The chain couples TRBV15 to TRBJ1-2; tentative D call: TRBD1 (5 bases). Trimming pared 0 bases from V and 7 bases from J, leaving 9 bases between. This CDR3 is built from 13 residues. Germline values: CDR1 LNHNV, CDR2 YYDKDF (reference sequence).